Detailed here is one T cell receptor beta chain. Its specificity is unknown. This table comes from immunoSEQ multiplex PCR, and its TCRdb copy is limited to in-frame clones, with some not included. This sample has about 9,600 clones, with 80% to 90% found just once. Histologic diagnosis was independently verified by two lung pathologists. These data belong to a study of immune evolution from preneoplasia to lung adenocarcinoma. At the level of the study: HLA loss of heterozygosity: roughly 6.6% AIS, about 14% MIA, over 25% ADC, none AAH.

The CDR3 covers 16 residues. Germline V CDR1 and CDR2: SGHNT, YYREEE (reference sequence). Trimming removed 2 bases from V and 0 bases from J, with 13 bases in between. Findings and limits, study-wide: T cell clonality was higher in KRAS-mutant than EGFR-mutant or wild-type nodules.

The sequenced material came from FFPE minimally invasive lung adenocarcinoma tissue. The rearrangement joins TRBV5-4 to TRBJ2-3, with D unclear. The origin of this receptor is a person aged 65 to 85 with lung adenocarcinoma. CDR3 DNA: TGTGCCAGCAGCTTAAGGTTGGCCGGAAGCACAGATACGCAGTATTTT. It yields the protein CASSLRLAGSTDTQYF.